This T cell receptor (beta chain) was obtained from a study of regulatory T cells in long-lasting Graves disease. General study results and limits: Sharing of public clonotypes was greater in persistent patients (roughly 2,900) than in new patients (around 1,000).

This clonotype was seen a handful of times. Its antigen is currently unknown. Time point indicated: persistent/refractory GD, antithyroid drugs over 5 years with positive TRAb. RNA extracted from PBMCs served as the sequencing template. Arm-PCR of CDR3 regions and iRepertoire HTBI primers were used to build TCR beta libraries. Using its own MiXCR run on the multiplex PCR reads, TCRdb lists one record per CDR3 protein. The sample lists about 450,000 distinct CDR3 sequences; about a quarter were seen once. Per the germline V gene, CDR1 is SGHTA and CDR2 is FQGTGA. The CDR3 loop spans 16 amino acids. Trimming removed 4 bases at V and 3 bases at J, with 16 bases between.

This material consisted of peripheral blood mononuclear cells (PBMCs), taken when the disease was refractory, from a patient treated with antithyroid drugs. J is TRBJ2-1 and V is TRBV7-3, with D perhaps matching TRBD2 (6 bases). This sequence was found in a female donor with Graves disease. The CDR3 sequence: CASSSDTGRVYNEQFF. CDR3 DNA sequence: TGTGCCAGCAGCTCCGACACCGGGAGAGTCTACAATGAGCAGTTCTTC.